A single T cell receptor (beta chain) is shown here with its context. The sample belongs to a study of OX40 agonist ivuxolimab in advanced cancers. As for the study in general: Prior anti-PD-1, anti-PD-L1 or anti-CTLA-4 therapy was allowed; approximately 41% had some.

Libraries were prepared by immunoSEQ multiplex PCR; TCRdb keeps only in-frame clonotypes and omits some of them. The table lists 85,000 to 130,000 clones, about nine tenths of them singletons. Sequenced here: CD4+ or CD8+ T cells sorted from blood, sampled in a trial of the OX40 agonist ivuxolimab. This sequence originates from an adult with an advanced solid tumor such as melanoma, head and neck, liver or kidney cancer.

DNA of the CDR3: TGTGCCAGCAGCTTAGATATCGGAGATACGCAGTATTTT. Translation gives CASSLDIGDTQYF. The genes are TRBV7-9 and TRBJ2-3; D not certain. The CDR3 is 13 amino acids. Germline V lookup: CDR1 SEHNR, CDR2 FQNEAQ (reference sequence). V was clipped by 1 base and J by 5 bases, with 7 bases between them.